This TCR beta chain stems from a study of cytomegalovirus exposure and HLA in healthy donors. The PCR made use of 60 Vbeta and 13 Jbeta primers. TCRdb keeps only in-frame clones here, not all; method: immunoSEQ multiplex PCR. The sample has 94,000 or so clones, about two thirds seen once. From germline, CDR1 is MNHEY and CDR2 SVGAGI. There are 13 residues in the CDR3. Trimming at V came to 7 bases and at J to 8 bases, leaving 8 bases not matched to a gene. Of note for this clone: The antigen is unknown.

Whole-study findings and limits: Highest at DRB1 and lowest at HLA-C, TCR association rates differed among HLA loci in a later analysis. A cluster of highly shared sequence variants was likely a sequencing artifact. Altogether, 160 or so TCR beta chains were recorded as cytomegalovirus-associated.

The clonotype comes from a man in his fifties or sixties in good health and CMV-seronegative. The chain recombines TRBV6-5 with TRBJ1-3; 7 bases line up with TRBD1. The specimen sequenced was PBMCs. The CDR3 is CASTPTGADTIYF. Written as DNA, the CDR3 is TGTGCCAGCACTCCCACAGGGGCAGACACCATATATTTT.